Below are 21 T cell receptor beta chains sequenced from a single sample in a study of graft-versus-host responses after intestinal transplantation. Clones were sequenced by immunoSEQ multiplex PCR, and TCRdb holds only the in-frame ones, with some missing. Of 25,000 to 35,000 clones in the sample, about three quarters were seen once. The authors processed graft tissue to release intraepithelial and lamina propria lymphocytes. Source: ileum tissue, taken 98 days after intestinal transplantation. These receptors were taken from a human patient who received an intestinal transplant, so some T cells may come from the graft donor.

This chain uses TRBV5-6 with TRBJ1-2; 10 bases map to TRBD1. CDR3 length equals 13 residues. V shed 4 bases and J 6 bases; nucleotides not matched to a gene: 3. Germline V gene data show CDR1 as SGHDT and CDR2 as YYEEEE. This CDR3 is CASSPGTGDGYTF. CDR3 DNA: TGTGCCAGCAGCCCCGGGACAGGGGATGGCTACACCTTC.

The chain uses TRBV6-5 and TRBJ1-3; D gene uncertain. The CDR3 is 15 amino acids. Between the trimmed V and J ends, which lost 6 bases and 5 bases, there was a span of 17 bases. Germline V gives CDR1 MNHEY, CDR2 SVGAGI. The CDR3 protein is CASRPFMGLRNTIYF. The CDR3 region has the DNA TGTGCCAGCAGACCTTTCATGGGGTTAAGAAACACCATATATTTT.

The CDR3 DNA reads TGCGCCAGCAGGGGCGGGGGGCCGGGGGAGACCCAGTACTTC. Translating gives CASRGGGPGETQYF. The chain recombines TRBV5-1 with TRBJ2-5, with 8 bases identical to TRBD2. After removal of 5 bases from V and 5 bases from J, the junction contained 8 bases not matched to a gene. The length of the CDR3 is 14 residues. Germline assignment: CDR1 SGHRS and CDR2 YFSETQ.

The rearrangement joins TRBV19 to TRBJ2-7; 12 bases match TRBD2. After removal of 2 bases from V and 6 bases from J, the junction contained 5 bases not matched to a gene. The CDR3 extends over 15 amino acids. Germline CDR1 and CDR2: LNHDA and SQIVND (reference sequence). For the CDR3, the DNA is TGTGCCAGTAGTATACTAGCGGGGGGGGTCGGCGAGCAGTACTTC. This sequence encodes CASSILAGGVGEQYF.

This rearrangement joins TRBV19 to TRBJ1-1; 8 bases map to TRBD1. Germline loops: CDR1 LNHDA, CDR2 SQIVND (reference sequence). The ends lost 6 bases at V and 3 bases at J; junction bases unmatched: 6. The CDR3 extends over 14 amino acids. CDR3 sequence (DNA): TGTGCCAGTAGCGGACAGGGCGGGGACACTGAAGCTTTCTTT. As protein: CASSGQGGDTEAFF.

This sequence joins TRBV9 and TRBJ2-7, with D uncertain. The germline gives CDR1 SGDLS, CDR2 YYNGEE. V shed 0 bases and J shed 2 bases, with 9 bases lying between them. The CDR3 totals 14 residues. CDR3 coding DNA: TGTGCCAGCAGCGTAGACGATCTGCCCTACGAGCAGTACTTC. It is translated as CASSVDDLPYEQYF. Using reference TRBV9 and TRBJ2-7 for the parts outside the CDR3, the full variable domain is DSGVTQTPKHLITATGQRVTLRCSPRSGDLSVYWYQQSLDQGLQFLIQYYNGEERAKGNILERFSAQQFPDLHSELNLSSLELGDSALYFCASSVDDLPYEQYFGPGTRLTVT.

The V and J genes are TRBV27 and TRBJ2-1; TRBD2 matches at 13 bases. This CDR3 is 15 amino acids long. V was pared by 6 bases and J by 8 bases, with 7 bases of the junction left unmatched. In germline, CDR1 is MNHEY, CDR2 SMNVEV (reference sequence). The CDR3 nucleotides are TGTGCCAGCAGATCCGGGACTAGCGGGACGGATGAGCAGTTCTTC. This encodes CASRSGTSGTDEQFF.

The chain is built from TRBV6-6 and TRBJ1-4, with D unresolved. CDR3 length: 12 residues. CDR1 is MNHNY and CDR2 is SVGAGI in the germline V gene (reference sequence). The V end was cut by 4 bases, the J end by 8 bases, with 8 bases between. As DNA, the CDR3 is TGTGCCAGCAGTTCGGGAAGCGAAAAACTGTTTTTT. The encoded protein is CASSSGSEKLFF.

The CDR3: CASSYVDTQYF. CDR3 nucleotides: TGTGCCAGCAGCTACGTCGATACGCAGTATTTT. The rearrangement uses TRBV7-9 and TRBJ2-3; the D is unclear. The CDR3 length is 11 residues. CDR1 is SEHNR, CDR2 FQNEAQ, per germline (reference sequence). V was shortened by 4 bases and J by 6 bases, with 5 bases between the two germline ends.

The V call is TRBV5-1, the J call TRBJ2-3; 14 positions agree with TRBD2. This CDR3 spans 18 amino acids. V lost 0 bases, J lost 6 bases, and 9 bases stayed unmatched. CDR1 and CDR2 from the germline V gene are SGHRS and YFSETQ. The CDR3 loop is CASSLAGLAGGREDTQYF. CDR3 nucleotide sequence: TGCGCCAGCAGCTTGGCCGGACTAGCGGGGGGCAGAGAGGATACGCAGTATTTT.

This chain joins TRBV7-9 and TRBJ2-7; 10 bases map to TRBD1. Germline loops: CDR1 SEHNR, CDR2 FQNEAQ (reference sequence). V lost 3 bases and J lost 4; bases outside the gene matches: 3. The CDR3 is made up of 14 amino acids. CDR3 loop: CASSLGQGWYEQYF. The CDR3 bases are TGTGCCAGCAGCTTGGGACAGGGGTGGTACGAGCAGTACTTC.

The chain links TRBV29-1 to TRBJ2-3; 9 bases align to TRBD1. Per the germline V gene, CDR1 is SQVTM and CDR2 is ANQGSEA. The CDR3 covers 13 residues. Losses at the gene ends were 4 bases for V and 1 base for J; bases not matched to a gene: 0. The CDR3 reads CSVGTGGTDTQYF. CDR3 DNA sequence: TGCAGCGTTGGGACAGGGGGCACAGATACGCAGTATTTT.

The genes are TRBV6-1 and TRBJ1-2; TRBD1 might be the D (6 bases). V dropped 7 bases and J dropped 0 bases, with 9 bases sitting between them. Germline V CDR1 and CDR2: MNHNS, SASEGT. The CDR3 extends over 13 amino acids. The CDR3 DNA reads TGTGCCAGCATGTGGACAGCTAACTATGGCTACACCTTC. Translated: CASMWTANYGYTF.

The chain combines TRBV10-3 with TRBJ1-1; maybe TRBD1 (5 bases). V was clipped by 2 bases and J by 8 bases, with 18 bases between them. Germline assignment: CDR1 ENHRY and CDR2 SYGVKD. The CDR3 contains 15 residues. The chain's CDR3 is CAISEGSDSNLEAFF. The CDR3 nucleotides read TGTGCCATCAGTGAGGGGAGTGACAGTAACCTGGAAGCTTTCTTT.

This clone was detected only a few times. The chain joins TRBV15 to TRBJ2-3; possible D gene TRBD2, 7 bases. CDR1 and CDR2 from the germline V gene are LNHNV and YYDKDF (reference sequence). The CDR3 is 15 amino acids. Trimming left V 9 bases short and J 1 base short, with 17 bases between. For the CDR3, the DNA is TGTGCCACTTCAGACGGGGGGCTAGGCACAGATACGCAGTATTTT. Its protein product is CATSDGGLGTDTQYF.

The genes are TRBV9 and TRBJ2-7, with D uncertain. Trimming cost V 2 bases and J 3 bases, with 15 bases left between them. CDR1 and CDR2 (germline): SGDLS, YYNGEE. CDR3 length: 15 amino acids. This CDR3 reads CASSVGSDVYYEQYF. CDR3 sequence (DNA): TGTGCCAGCAGCGTGGGCTCCGACGTATACTACGAGCAGTACTTC.

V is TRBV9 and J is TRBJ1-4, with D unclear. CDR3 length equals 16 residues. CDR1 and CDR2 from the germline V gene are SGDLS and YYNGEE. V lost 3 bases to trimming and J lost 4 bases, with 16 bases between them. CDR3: CASSAKILSVNEKLFF. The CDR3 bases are TGTGCCAGCAGCGCTAAAATTCTGTCCGTTAATGAAAAACTGTTTTTT.

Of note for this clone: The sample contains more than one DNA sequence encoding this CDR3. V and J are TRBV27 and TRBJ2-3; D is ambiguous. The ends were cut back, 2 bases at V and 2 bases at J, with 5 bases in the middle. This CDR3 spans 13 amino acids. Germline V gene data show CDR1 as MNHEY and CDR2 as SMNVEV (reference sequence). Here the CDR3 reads CASSLAVTDTQYF. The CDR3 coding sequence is TGTGCCAGCAGTTTAGCCGTCACAGATACGCAGTATTTT.

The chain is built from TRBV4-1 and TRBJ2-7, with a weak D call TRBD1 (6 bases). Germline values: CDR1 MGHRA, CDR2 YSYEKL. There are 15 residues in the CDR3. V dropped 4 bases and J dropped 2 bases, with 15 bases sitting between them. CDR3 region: CASSRGQGTPYEQYF. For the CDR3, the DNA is TGCGCCAGCAGCCGAGGGCAGGGGACACCCTACGAGCAGTACTTC.

DNA of the CDR3: TGCACCAGCAGCCAAGAGCTCCAACAGGGGGGAGATGACACTGAAGCTTTCTTT. Protein: CTSSQELQQGGDDTEAFF. The chain has TRBV1 and TRBJ1-1; whether TRBD1, the table's D call, matches the DNA was not checked. TRBV1 is labeled a pseudogene. The CDR3 has 18 amino acids.

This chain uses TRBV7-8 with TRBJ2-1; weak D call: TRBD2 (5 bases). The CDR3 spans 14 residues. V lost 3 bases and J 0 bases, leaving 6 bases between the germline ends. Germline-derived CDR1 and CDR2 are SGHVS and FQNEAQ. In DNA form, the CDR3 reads TGTGCCAGCAGCTTGGGGAGCTCCTACAATGAGCAGTTCTTC. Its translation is CASSLGSSYNEQFF.